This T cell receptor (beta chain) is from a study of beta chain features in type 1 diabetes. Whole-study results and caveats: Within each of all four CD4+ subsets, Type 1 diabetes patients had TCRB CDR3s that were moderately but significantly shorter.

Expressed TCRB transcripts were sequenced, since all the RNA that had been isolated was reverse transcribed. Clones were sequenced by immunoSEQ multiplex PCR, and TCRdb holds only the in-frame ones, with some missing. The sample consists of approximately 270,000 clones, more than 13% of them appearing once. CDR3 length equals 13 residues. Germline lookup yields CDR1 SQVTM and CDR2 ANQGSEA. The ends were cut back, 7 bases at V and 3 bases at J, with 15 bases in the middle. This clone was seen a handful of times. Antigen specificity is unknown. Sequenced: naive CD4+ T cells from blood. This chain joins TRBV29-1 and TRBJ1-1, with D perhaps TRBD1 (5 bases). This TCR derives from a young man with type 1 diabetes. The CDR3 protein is CSAGQGRDTEAFF. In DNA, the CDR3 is TGCAGCGCTGGGCAGGGTAGAGACACTGAAGCTTTCTTT.